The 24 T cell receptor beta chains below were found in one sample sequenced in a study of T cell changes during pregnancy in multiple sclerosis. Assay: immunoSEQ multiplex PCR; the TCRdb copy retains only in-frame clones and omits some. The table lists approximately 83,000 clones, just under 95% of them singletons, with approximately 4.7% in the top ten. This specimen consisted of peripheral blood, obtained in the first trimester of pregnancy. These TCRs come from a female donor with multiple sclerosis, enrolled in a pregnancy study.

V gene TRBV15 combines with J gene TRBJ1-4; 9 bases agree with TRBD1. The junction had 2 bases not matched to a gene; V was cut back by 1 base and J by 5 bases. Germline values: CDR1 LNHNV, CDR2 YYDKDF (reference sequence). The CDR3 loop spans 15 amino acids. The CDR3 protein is CATSRGGQGNEKLFF. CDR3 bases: TGTGCCACCAGCAGAGGGGGACAGGGAAATGAAAAACTGTTTTTT.

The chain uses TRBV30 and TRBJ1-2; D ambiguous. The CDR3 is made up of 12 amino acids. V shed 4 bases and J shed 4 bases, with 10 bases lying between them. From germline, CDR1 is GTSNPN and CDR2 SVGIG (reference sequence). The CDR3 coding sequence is TGTGCCTGGACCGAAGCGGGCTATGGCTACACCTTC. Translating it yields CAWTEAGYGYTF.

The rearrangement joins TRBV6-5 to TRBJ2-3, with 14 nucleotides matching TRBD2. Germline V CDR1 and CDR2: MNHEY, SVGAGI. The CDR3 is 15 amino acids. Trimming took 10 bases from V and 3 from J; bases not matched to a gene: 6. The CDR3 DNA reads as TGTGCCACCGGCCGACTAGCGGGGGGGACAGATACGCAGTATTTT. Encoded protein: CATGRLAGGTDTQYF.

The CDR3 is CASSGGLTGANVLTF. DNA for the CDR3: TGTGCCAGCAGCGGAGGTCTGACTGGGGCCAACGTCCTGACTTTC. The V gene is TRBV5-6, the J gene TRBJ2-6; tentatively, D is TRBD2 (5 bases). Trimming shortened V by 4 bases and J by 2 bases, and 10 bases separated the two germline ends. CDR1 is SGHDT, CDR2 YYEEEE, per germline. The CDR3 runs to 15 residues.

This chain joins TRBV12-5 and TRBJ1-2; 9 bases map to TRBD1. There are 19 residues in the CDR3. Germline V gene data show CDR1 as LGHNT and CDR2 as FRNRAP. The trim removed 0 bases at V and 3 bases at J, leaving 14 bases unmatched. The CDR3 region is CASGLVRFNRTGVDYGYTF. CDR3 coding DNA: TGTGCTAGTGGTTTGGTACGCTTTAATAGGACAGGGGTAGACTATGGCTACACCTTC.

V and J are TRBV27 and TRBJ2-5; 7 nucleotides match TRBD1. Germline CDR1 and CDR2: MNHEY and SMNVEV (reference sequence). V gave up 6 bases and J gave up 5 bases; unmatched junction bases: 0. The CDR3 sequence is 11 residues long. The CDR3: CASRTGETQYF. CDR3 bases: TGTGCCAGCAGGACAGGGGAGACCCAGTACTTC.

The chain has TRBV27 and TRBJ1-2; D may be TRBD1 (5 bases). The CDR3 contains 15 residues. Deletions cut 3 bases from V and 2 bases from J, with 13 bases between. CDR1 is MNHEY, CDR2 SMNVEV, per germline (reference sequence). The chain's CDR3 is CASSFGQSGNYGYTF. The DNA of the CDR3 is TGTGCCAGCAGTTTTGGTCAATCAGGGAACTATGGCTACACCTTC.

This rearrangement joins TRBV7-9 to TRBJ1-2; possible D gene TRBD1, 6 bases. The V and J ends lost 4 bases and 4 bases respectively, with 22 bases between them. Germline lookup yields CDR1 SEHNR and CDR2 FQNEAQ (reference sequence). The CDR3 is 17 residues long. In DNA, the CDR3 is TGTGCCAGCAGCTCCCCAGGTTGGACAGACGACCTCTATGGCTACACCTTC. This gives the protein CASSSPGWTDDLYGYTF. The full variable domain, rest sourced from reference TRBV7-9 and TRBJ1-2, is DTGVSQNPRHKITKRGQNVTFRCDPISEHNRLYWYRQTLGQGPEFLTYFQNEAQLEKSRLLSDRFSAERPKGSFSTLEIQRTEQGDSAMYLCASSSPGWTDDLYGYTFGSGTRLTVV.

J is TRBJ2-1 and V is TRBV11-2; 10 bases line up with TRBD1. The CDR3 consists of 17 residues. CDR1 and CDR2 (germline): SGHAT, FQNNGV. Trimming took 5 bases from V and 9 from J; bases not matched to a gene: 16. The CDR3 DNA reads TGTGCCAGCAGCCTAAACAGCCGGGACAGGGGATATGGTGAGCAGTTCTTC. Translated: CASSLNSRDRGYGEQFF.

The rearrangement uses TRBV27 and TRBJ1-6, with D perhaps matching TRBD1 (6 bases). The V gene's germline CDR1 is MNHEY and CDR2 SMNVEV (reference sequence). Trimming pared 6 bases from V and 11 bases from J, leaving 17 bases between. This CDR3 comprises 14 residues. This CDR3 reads CASRLTRGGTPLHF. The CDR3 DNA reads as TGTGCCAGCAGATTAACTAGGGGGGGCACACCCCTCCACTTT.

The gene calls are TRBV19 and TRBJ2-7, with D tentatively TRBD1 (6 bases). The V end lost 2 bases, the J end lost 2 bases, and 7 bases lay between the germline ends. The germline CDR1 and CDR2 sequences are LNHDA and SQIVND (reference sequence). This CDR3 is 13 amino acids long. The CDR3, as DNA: TGTGCCAGTAGTATAAACAGGGCCTACGAGCAGTACTTC. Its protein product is CASSINRAYEQYF.

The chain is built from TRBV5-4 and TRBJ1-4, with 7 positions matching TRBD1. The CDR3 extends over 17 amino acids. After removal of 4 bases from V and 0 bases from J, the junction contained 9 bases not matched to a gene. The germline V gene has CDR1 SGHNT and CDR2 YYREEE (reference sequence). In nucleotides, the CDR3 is TGTGCCAGCAGCGTGAACAGGGGCGCCGCAACTAATGAAAAACTGTTTTTT. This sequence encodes CASSVNRGAATNEKLFF. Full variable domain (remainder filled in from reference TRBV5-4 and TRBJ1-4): ETGVTQSPTHLIKTRGQQVTLRCSSQSGHNTVSWYQQALGQGPQFIFQYYREEENGRGNFPPRFSGLQFPNYSSELNVNALELDDSALYLCASSVNRGAATNEKLFFGSGTQLSVL.

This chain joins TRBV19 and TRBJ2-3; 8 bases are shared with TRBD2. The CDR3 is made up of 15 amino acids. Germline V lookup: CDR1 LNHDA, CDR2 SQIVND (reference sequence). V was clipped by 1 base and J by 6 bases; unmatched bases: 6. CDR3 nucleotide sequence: TGTGCCAGTAGTATAGGTACCGGGGGGGCCGATACGCAGTATTTT. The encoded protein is CASSIGTGGADTQYF.

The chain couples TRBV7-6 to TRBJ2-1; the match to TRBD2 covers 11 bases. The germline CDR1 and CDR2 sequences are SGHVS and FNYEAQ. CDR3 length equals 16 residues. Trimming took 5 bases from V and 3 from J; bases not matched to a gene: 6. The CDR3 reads CASSPGTSGLYNEQFF. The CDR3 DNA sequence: TGTGCCAGCAGCCCCGGGACTAGCGGCCTCTACAATGAGCAGTTCTTC.

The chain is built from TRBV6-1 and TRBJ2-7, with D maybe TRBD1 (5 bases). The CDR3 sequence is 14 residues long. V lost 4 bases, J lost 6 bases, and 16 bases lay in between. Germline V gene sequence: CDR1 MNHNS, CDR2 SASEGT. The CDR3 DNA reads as TGTGCCAGCAGTGCTCAACAGGTCAGTGGCGAGCAGTACTTC. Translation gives CASSAQQVSGEQYF.

CDR3 DNA: TGTGCCAGCTTAAAGGACAGGTTAAATTCACCCCTCCACTTT. It is translated as CASLKDRLNSPLHF. V is TRBV6-1 and J is TRBJ1-6; 7 bases match TRBD1. After removal of 8 bases from V and 7 bases from J, the junction contained 8 bases not matched to a gene. Per germline, CDR1 MNHNS and CDR2 SASEGT. The CDR3 length is 14 residues.

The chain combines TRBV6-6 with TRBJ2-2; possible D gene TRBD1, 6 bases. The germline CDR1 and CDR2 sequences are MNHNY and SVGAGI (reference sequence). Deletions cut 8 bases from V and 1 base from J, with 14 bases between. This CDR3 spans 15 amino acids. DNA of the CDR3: TGTGCCAGCGGCGGGCAGGGGAGGAACACCGGGGAGCTGTTTTTT. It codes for CASGGQGRNTGELFF.

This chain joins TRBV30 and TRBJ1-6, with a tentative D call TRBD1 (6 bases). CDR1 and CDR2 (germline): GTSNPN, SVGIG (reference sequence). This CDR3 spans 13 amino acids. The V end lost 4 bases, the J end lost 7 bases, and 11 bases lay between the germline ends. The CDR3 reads CAWNRVENSPLHF. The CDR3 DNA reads TGTGCCTGGAACAGGGTTGAGAATTCACCCCTCCACTTT.

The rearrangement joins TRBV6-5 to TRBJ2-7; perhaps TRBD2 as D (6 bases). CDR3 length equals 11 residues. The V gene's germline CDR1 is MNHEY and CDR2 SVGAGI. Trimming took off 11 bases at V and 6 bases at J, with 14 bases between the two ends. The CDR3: CAVEGVGEQYF. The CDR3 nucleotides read TGTGCCGTGGAGGGCGTCGGCGAGCAGTACTTC.

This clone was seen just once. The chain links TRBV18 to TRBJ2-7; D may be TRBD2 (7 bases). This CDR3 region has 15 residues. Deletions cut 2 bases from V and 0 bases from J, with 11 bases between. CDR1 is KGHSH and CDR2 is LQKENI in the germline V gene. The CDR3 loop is CASSPRRGGSYEQYF. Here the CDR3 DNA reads TGTGCCAGCTCACCAAGGAGGGGGGGCTCCTACGAGCAGTACTTC.

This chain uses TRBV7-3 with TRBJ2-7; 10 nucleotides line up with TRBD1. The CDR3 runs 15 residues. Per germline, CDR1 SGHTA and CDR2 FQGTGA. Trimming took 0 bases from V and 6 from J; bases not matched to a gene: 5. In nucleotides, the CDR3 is TGTGCCAGCAGCTTAACTGGGACAGGGGAATTCGAGCAGTACTTC. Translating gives CASSLTGTGEFEQYF.

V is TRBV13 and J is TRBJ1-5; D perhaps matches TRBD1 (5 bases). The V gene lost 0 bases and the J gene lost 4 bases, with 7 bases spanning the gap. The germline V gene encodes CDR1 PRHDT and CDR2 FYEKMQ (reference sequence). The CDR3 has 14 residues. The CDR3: CASSLGRGNQPQHF. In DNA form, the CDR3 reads TGTGCCAGCAGCTTAGGACGGGGGAATCAGCCCCAGCATTTT.

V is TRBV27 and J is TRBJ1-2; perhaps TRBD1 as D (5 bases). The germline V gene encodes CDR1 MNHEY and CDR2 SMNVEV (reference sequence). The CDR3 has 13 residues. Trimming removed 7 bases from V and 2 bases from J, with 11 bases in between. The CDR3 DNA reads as TGTGCCAGCACCCAGGGTGGGAACTATGGCTACACCTTC. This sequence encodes CASTQGGNYGYTF.

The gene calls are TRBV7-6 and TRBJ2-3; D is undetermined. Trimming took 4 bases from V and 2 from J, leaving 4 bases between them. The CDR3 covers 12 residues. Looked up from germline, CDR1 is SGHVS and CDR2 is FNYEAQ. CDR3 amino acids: CASSSLTDTQYF. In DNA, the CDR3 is TGTGCCAGCAGCTCCCTCACAGATACGCAGTATTTT.